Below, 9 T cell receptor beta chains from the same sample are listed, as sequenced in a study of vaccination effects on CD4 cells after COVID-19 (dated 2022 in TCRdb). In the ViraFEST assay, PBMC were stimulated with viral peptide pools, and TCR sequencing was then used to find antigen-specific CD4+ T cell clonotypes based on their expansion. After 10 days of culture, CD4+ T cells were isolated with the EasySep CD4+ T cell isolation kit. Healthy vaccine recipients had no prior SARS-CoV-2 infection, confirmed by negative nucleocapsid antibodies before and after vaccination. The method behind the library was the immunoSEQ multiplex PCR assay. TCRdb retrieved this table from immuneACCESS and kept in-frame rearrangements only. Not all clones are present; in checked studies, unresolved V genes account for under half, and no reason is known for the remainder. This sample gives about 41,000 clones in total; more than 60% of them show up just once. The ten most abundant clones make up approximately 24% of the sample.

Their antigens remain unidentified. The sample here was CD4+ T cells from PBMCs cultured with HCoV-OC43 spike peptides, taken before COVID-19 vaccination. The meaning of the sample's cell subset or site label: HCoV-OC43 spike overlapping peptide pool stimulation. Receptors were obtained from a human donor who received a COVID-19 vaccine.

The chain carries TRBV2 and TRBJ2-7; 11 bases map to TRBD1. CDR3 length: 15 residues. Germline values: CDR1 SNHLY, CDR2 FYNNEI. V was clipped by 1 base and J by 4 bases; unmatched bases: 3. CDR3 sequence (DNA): TGTGCCAGCAGTGAAGGGGGACAGGGGGAGTACGAGCAGTACTTC. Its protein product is CASSEGGQGEYEQYF.

The CDR3 DNA is TGTGCCAGCAGTTCCGATTTTTTCACTGAAGCTTTCTTT. This sequence encodes CASSSDFFTEAFF. J is TRBJ1-1 and V is TRBV12-3 or TRBV12-4; D gene uncertain. This CDR3 contains 13 residues. V was cut by 4 bases and J by 4 bases, with 10 bases left in between.

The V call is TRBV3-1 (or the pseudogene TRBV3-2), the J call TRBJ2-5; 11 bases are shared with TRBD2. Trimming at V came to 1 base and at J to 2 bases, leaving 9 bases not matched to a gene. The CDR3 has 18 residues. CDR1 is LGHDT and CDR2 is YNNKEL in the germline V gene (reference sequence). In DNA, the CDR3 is TGTGCCAGCAGCCAAGTGGTAGCGGGGGGGCGTTATCAAGAGACCCAGTACTTC. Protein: CASSQVVAGGRYQETQYF.

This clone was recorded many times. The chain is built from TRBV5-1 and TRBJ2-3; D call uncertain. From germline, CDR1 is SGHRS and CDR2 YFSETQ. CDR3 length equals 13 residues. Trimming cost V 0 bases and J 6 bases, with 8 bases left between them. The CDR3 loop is CASSLDGSDTQYF. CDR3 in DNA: TGCGCCAGCAGCTTGGACGGTTCCGATACGCAGTATTTT.

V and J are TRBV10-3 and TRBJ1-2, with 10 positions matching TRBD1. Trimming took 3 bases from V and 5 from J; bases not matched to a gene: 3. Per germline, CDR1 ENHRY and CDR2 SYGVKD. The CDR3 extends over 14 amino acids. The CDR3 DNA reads TGTGCCATCAGTGATACGGGACAGGGGTATGGCTACACCTTC. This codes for CAISDTGQGYGYTF.

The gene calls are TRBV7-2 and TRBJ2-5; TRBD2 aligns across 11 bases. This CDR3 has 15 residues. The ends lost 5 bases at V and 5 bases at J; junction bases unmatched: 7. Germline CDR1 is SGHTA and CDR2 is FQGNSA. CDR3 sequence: CASSVTSGGAETQYF. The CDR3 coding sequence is TGTGCCAGCAGCGTAACTAGCGGGGGCGCCGAGACCCAGTACTTC.

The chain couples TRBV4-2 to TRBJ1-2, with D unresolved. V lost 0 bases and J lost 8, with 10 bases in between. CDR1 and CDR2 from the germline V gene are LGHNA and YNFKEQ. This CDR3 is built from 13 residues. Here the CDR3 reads CASSQDGSEGYTF. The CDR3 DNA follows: TGTGCCAGCAGCCAAGACGGGAGTGAGGGCTACACCTTC.

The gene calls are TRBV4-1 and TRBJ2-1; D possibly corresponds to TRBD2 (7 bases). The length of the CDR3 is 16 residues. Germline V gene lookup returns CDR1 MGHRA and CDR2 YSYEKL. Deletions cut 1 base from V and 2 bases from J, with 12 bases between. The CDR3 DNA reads TGCGCCAGCAGCCAAGGTGTGGGGGGGCCCTACAATGAGCAGTTCTTC. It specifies CASSQGVGGPYNEQFF.

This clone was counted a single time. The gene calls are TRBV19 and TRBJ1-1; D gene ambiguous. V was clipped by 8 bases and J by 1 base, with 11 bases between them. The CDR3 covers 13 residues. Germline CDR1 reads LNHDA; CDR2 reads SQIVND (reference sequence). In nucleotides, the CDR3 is TGTGCCAGTCGGACGGGTCGGAACACTGAAGCTTTCTTT. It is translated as CASRTGRNTEAFF.